Following are 10 T cell receptor beta chains from one sample sequenced in a study of T cells after yellow fever vaccination. Using its own MiXCR run on the 5' RACE reads, TCRdb lists one record per CDR3 protein. The top ten clones hold just under 25% of a sample with over 300,000 distinct CDR3 sequences, 4.1% of them seen once. The sequencing here drew on PBMCs, taken 5 days after the yellow fever booster vaccination. These receptors were collected from a man aged 18 to 30 who received the YFV17D yellow fever vaccine.

This clonotype was seen repeatedly, ten times or more. The chain combines TRBV9 with TRBJ1-5, with 7 bases identical to TRBD1. This CDR3 spans 13 amino acids. V dropped 2 bases and J dropped 4; count of bases not matched to a gene: 0. The V gene's germline CDR1 is SGDLS and CDR2 YYNGEE. The CDR3 coding sequence is TGTGCCAGCAGCGTGACAGGGAATCAGCCCCAGCATTTT. Amino acids: CASSVTGNQPQHF.

The chain combines TRBV19 with TRBJ2-1; 7 positions match TRBD1. Germline assignment: CDR1 LNHDA and CDR2 SQIVND (reference sequence). The CDR3 runs 14 residues. V trimming: 3 bases; J trimming: 4 bases; junction bases outside the gene matches: 3. CDR3 protein: CASSIRGQYNEQFF. DNA of the CDR3: TGTGCCAGTAGTATCAGGGGACAGTACAATGAGCAGTTCTTC.

This clonotype was observed a handful of times. This chain joins TRBV19 and TRBJ2-1; either TRBD1 or TRBD2 may supply D (5 bases each). Trimming removed 6 bases from V and 7 bases from J, with 10 bases in between. Germline-derived CDR1 and CDR2 are LNHDA and SQIVND (reference sequence). The CDR3 loop spans 12 amino acids. The CDR3 DNA is TGTGCCAGTAGGATATGGGGGAATGAGCAGTTCTTC. This gives the protein CASRIWGNEQFF.

J is TRBJ1-1 and V is TRBV25-1, with D tentatively TRBD1 (6 bases). Germline V gene lookup returns CDR1 MGHDK and CDR2 SYGVNS. Between the trimmed V and J ends, which lost 6 bases and 0 bases, there was a span of 8 bases. This CDR3 has 13 residues. The CDR3 coding sequence is TGTGCCAGCAGGAACAGGGTGAACACTGAAGCTTTCTTT. Its translation: CASRNRVNTEAFF.

This clonotype was seen repeatedly, ten times or more. The chain couples TRBV29-1 to TRBJ1-1; the D is unclear. This CDR3 has 11 residues. Germline V gene data show CDR1 as SQVTM and CDR2 as ANQGSEA. The V end was cut by 4 bases, the J end by 6 bases, with 9 bases between. CDR3 residues: CSVVRGAEAFF. In DNA, the CDR3 is TGCAGCGTTGTCCGTGGAGCTGAAGCTTTCTTT. Full variable domain (outside the CDR3, taken from reference TRBV29-1 and TRBJ1-1): SAVISQKPSRDICQRGTSLTIQCQVDSQVTMMFWYRQQPGQSLTLIATANQGSEATYESGFVIDKFPISRPNLTFSTLTVSNMSPEDSSIYLCSVVRGAEAFFGQGTRLTVV.

This sequence joins TRBV5-1 and TRBJ2-1; D is possibly TRBD1 or TRBD2 (6 bases each). From germline, CDR1 is SGHRS and CDR2 YFSETQ. V was cut by 1 base and J by 3 bases, with 11 bases left in between. There are 15 residues in the CDR3. The CDR3 bases are TGCGCCAGCAGCTTGAGGGGGGAGATCTACAATGAGCAGTTCTTC. Amino acid sequence: CASSLRGEIYNEQFF.

The chain is built from TRBV19 and TRBJ1-1; D unclear. Trimming took off 3 bases at V and 6 bases at J, with 14 bases between the two ends. Germline V gene sequence: CDR1 LNHDA, CDR2 SQIVND (reference sequence). This CDR3 spans 14 amino acids. CDR3 sequence: CASSMVERFSEAFF. The CDR3 DNA sequence: TGTGCCAGTAGTATGGTCGAGAGGTTCTCTGAAGCTTTCTTT.

V usage is TRBV3-1 and J usage is TRBJ2-3; D not resolved. The germline V gene encodes CDR1 LGHDT and CDR2 YNNKEL (reference sequence). Trimming took 3 bases from V and 8 from J, leaving 9 bases between them. CDR3 size: 12 residues. The CDR3 is CASSHDRVTQYF. The DNA of the CDR3 is TGTGCCAGCAGCCATGATCGGGTTACGCAGTATTTT.

This chain uses TRBV5-4 with TRBJ1-2, with D hard to call. Trimming removed 0 bases from V and 8 bases from J, with 8 bases in between. Germline V gene sequence: CDR1 SGHNT, CDR2 YYREEE (reference sequence). The CDR3 is 12 residues long. DNA for the CDR3: TGTGCCAGCAGCTTGGTGGGTTACGGCTACACCTTC. This translates into CASSLVGYGYTF.

Of note for this clonotype: This clone may be a read error of a much larger clone one base away. The rearrangement links TRBV3-1 to TRBJ2-7; D ambiguous. Germline-derived CDR1 and CDR2 are LGHDT and YNNKEL (reference sequence). This CDR3 is built from 14 residues. V gave up 5 bases and J gave up 1 base, with 12 bases separating them. The CDR3 sequence is CASSYWAGSYEQYF. The DNA for the CDR3 is TGTGCCAGCAGCTACTGGGCAGGATCCTACGAGCAGTACTTC.